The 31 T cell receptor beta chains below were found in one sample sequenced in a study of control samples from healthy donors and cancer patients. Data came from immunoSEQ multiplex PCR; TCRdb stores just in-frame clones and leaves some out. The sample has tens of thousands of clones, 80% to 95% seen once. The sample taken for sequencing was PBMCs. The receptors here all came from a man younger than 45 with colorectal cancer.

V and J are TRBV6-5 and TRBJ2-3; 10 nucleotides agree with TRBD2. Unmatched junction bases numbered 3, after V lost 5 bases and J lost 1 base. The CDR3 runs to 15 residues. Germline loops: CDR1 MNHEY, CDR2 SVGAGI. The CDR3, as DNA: TGTGCCAGCAGTATGCTAGCGGGGGGCACAGATACGCAGTATTTT. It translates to CASSMLAGGTDTQYF.

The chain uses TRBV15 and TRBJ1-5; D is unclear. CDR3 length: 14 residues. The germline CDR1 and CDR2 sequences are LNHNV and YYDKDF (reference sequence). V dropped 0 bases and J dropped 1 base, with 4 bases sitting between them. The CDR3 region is CATSRDRSNQPQHF. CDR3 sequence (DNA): TGTGCCACCAGCAGAGATAGGAGCAATCAGCCCCAGCATTTT.

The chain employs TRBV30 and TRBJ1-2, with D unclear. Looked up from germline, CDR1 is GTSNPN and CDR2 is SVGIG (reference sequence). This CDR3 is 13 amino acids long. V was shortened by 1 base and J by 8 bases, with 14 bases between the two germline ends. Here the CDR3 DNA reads TGTGCCTGGAGTGCGAGACCGGAAGGGGGCTACACCTTC. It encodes CAWSARPEGGYTF. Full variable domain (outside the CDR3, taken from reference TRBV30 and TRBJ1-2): SQTIHQWPATLVQPVGSPLSLECTVEGTSNPNLYWYRQAAGRGLQLLFYSVGIGQISSEVPQNLSASRPQDRQFILSSKKLLLSDSGFYLCAWSARPEGGYTFGSGTRLTVV.

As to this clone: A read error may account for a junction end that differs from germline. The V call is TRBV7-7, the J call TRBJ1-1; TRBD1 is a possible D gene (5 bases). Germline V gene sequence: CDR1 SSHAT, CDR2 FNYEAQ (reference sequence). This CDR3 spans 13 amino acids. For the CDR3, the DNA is TGTGCTAGCAGCTTATCGGCAGGGACTGAAGCTTTCTTT. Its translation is CASSLSAGTEAFF.

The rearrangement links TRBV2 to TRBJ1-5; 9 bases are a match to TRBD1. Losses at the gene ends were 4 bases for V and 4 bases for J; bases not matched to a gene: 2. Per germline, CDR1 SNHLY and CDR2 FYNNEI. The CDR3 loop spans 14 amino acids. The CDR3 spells CASSADRGNQPQHF. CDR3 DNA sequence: TGTGCCAGCAGTGCTGACAGGGGGAATCAGCCCCAGCATTTT.

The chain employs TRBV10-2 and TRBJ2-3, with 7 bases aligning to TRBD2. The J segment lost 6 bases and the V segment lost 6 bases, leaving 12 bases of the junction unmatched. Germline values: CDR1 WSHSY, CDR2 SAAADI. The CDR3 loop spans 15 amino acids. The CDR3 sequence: CASRVQAGRVDTQYF. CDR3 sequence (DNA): TGCGCCAGCAGGGTCCAGGCAGGGAGGGTGGATACGCAGTATTTT.

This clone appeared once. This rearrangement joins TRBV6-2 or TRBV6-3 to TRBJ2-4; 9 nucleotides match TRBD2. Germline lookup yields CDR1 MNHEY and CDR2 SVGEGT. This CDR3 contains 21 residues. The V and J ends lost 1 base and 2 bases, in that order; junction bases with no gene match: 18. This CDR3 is CASSYWGLQRGVQDSKNIQYF. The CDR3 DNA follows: TGTGCCAGCAGTTACTGGGGACTGCAGCGGGGGGTCCAAGATTCCAAAAACATTCAGTACTTC.

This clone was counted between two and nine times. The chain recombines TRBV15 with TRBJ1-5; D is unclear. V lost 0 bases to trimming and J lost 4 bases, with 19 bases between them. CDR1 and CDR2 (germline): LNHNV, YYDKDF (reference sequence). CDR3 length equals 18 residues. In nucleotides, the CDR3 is TGTGCCACCAGCAGAGATACTACGTCCCTGGGTCGAAATCAGCCCCAGCATTTT. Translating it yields CATSRDTTSLGRNQPQHF.

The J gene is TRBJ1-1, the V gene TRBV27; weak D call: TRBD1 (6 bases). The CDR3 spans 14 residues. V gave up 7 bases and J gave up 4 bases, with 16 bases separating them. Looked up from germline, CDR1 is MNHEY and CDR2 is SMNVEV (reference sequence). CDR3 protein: CASIKGGGGTEAFF. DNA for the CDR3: TGTGCCAGCATTAAGGGGGGAGGGGGCACTGAAGCTTTCTTT.

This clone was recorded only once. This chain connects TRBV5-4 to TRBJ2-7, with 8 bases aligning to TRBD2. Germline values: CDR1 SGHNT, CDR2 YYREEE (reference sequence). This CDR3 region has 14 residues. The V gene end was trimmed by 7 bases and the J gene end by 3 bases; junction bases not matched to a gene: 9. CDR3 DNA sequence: TGTGCCAGCTCCCGAGCGGGGGCCGGCTACGAGCAGTACTTC. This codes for CASSRAGAGYEQYF.

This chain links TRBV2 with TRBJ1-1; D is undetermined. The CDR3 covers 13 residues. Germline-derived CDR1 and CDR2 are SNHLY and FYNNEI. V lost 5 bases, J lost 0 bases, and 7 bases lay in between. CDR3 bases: TGTGCCAGCAGTCAGGACGTGAACACTGAAGCTTTCTTT. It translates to CASSQDVNTEAFF.

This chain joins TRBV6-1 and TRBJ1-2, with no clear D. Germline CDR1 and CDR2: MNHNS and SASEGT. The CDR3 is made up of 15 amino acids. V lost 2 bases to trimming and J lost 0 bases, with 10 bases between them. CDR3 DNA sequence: TGTGCCAGCAGTGAACCTGTAGGCCCTAACTATGGCTACACCTTC. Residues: CASSEPVGPNYGYTF.

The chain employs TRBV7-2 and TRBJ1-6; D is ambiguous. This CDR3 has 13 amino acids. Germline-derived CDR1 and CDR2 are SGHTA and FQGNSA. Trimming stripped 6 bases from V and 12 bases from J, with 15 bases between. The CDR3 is CASRDPGGLPLHF. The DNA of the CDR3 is TGTGCCAGCAGAGATCCGGGAGGTCTACCCCTCCACTTT.

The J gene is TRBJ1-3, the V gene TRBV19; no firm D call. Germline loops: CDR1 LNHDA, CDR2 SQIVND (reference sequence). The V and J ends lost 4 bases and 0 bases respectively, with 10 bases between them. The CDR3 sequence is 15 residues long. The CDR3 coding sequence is TGTGCCAGTAGTAACAGACTGAGCTCTGGAAACACCATATATTTT. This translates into CASSNRLSSGNTIYF.

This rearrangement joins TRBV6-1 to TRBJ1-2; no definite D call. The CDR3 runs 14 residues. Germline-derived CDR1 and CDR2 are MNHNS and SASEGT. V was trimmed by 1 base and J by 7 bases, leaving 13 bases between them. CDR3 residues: CASSEGGGFGGYTF. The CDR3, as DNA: TGTGCCAGCAGTGAAGGTGGAGGGTTTGGTGGCTACACCTTC.

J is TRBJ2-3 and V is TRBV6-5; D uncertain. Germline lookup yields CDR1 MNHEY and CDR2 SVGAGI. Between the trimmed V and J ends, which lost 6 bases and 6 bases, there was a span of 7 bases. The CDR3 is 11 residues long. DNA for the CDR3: TGTGCCAGCAGACGGTTGGATACGCAGTATTTT. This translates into CASRRLDTQYF.

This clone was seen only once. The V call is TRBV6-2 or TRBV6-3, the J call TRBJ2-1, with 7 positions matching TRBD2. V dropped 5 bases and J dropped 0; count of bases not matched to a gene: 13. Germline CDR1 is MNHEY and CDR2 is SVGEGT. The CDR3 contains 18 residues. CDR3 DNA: TGTGCCAGCAGTCGTAGCAGGGATTGGGGGGGCTCCTACAATGAGCAGTTCTTC. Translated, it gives CASSRSRDWGGSYNEQFF.

The CDR3 DNA follows: TGTGCCAGTAGTATCGGCGGGGGGAGCTCCTACGAGCAGTACGTC. The encoded protein is CASSIGGGSSYEQYV. The gene calls are TRBV19 and TRBJ2-7, with 8 bases fitting TRBD2. CDR3 length equals 15 residues. The V segment lost 3 bases and the J segment 0 bases; nucleotides outside the gene matches: 4. Germline values: CDR1 LNHDA, CDR2 SQIVND (reference sequence).

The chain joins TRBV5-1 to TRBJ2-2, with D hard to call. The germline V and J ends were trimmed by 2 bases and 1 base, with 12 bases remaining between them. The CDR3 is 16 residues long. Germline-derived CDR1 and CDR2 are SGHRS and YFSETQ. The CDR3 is CASSFRTLQNTGELFF. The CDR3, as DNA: TGCGCCAGCAGCTTCAGAACCCTCCAGAACACCGGGGAGCTGTTTTTT.

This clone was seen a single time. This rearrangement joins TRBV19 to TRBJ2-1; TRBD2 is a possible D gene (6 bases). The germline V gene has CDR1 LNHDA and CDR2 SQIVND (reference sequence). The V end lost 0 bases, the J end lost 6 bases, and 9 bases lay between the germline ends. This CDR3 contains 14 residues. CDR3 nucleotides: TGTGCCAGTAGTATAGATTTGGAGGGCAATGAGCAGTTCTTC. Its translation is CASSIDLEGNEQFF.

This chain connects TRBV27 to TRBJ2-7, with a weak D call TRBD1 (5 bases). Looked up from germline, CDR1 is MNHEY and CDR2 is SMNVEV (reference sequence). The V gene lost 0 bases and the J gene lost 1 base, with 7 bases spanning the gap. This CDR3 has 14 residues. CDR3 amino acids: CASSLSRASYEQYV. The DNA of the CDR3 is TGTGCCAGCAGTTTATCCAGGGCTTCCTACGAGCAGTACGTC.

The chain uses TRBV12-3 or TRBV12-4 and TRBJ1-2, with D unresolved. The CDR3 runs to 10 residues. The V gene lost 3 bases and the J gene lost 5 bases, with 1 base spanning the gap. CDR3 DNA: TGTGCCAGCAGTTTGTATGGCTACACCTTC. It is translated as CASSLYGYTF.

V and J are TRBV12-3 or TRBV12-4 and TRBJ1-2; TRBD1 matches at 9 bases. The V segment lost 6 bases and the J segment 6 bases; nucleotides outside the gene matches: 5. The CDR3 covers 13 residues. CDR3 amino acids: CASSPGDRDGYTF. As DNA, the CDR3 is TGTGCCAGCAGCCCCGGGGACAGGGATGGCTACACCTTC.

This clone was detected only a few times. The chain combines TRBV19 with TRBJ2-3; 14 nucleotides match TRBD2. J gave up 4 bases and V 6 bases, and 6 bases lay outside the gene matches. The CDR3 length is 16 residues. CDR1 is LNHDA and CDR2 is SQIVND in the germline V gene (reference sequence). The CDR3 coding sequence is TGTGCCAGTAGGTTGACTAGCGGGGGGGCGGCAGATACGCAGTATTTT. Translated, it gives CASRLTSGGAADTQYF.

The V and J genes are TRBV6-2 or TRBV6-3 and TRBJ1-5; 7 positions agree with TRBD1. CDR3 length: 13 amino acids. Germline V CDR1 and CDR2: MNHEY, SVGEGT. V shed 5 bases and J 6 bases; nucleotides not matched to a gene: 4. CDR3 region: CASSDRVGQPQHF. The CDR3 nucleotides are TGTGCCAGCAGTGACAGGGTGGGTCAGCCCCAGCATTTT.

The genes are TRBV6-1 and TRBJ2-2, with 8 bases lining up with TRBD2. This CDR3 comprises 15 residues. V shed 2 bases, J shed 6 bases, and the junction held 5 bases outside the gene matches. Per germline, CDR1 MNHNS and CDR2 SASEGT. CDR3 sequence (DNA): TGTGCCAGCAGTGAATCGGGGGGGCCCCCCGGGGAGCTGTTTTTT. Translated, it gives CASSESGGPPGELFF.

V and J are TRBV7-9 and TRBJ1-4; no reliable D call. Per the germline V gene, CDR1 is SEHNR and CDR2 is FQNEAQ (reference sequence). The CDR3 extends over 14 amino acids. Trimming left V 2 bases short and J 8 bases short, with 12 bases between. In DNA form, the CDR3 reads TGTGCCAGCAGCTTAAAGGGAGATGGAGAAAAACTGTTTTTT. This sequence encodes CASSLKGDGEKLFF.

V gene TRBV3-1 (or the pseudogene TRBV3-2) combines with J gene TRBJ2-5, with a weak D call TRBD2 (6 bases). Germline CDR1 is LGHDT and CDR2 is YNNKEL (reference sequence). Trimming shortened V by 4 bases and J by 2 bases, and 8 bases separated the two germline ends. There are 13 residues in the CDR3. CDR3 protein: CASSLGLQETQYF. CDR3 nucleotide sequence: TGTGCCAGCAGCCTGGGACTTCAAGAGACCCAGTACTTC.

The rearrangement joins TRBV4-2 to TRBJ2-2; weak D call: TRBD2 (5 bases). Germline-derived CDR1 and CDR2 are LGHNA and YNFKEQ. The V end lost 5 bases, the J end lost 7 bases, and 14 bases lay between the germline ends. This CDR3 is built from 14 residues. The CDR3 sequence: CASSTDWVGGELFF. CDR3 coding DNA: TGTGCCAGCAGCACGGACTGGGTAGGCGGGGAGCTGTTTTTT.

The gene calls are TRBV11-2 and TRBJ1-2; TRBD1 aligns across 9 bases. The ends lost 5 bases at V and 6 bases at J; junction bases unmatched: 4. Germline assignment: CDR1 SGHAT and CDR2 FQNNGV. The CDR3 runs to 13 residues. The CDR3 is CASSGYRGHGYTF. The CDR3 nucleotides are TGTGCCAGCAGCGGATACAGGGGGCATGGCTACACCTTC.

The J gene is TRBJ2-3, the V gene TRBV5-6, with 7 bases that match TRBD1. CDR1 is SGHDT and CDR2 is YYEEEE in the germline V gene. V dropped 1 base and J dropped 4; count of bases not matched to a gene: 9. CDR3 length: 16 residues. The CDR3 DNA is TGTGCCAGCAGCTTGACAGGGGTTGTGGGGGCAGATACGCAGTATTTT. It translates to CASSLTGVVGADTQYF.